The 6 T cell receptor beta chains given below trace back to one sample, sequenced in a study of T-cell memory formation after mild COVID-19. TCRdb processed the 5' RACE reads anew with MiXCR; each CDR3 protein has one entry. The sample yields some 130,000 distinct CDR3 sequences, roughly a quarter seen once. Input material: PBMCs or a T cell subset sorted from them (not recorded which). These receptors were collected from an adult woman who had mild COVID-19 (a few samples of this study predate the infection). Cell type and time point are not known.

The genes are TRBV7-9 and TRBJ2-1, with D possibly being TRBD2 (5 bases). Germline assignment: CDR1 SEHNR and CDR2 FQNEAQ (reference sequence). CDR3 length: 12 amino acids. With 5 bases removed from V and 9 bases from J, the gap between germline ends came to 11 bases. The CDR3 nucleotides read TGTGCCAGCAGCCCCAGAGGGAGTGAGCAGTTCTTC. Translation gives CASSPRGSEQFF.

This clonotype was picked up a small number of times. V is TRBV27 and J is TRBJ2-7; 10 bases agree with TRBD1. V lost 5 bases, J lost 7 bases, and 8 bases stayed unmatched. Per germline, CDR1 MNHEY and CDR2 SMNVEV (reference sequence). The CDR3 consists of 14 residues. The CDR3 bases are TGTGCCAGCAGTCTCCGACAGGGGGCGAGGGAGCAGTACTTC. Its protein product is CASSLRQGAREQYF.

This chain links TRBV25-1 with TRBJ1-4, with D tentatively TRBD1 (5 bases). V lost 1 base, J lost 1 base, and 7 bases lay in between. Germline V lookup: CDR1 MGHDK, CDR2 SYGVNS. The CDR3 has 15 residues. CDR3 in DNA: TGTGCCAGCAGTGAATCGAGGGGAACTAATGAAAAACTGTTTTTT. Its translation: CASSESRGTNEKLFF. Complete variable domain (other parts from reference TRBV25-1 and TRBJ1-4): EADIYQTPRYLVIGTGKKITLECSQTMGHDKMYWYQQDPGMELHLIHYSYGVNSTEKGDLSSESTVSRIRTEHFPLTLESARPSHTSQYLCASSESRGTNEKLFFGSGTQLSVL.

This clonotype was recorded many times. The genes are TRBV9 and TRBJ2-1; 8 nucleotides match TRBD2. CDR1 SGDLS and CDR2 YYNGEE come from the germline V gene. V shed 4 bases and J 4 bases; nucleotides not matched to a gene: 13. The CDR3 runs 17 residues. This CDR3 is CASSPGGVGGGYNEQFF. The CDR3 DNA is TGTGCCAGCAGCCCCGGAGGAGTCGGCGGGGGGTACAATGAGCAGTTCTTC.

This chain connects TRBV3-1 to TRBJ2-7, with 7 bases fitting TRBD2. Germline trimming cut 0 bases from V and 9 bases from J; bases unmatched to any gene: 8. The CDR3 has 14 amino acids. Germline CDR1 is LGHDT and CDR2 is YNNKEL (reference sequence). The CDR3 nucleotides are TGTGCCAGCAGCCAAGATCTCGCTAGCGGTGTGCAGTACTTC. Translated: CASSQDLASGVQYF.

V is TRBV12-3 or TRBV12-4 and J is TRBJ2-7; 8 bases fit TRBD2. The CDR3 has 14 residues. V lost 3 bases to trimming and J lost 2 bases; unmatched junction nucleotides: 3. The CDR3 bases are TGTGCCAGCAGTTTTTCGGGGGGGCCCTACGAGCAGTACTTC. Translation: CASSFSGGPYEQYF.